This T cell receptor beta chain was obtained from a study of cytomegalovirus exposure and HLA in healthy donors. V was pared by 3 bases and J by 4 bases, with 7 bases between. This CDR3 has 12 residues. Germline V gene lookup returns CDR1 KGHSH and CDR2 LQKENI. In the PCR, 60 Vbeta and 13 Jbeta primers were used. The method was immunoSEQ multiplex PCR; TCRdb's version includes in-frame clones alone and lacks a portion of them. The listing contains 200,000 to 250,000 clones. The sequenced sample consisted of PBMCs. V usage is TRBV18 and J usage is TRBJ2-7, with a possible D match to TRBD2 (5 bases). The source is a woman aged 25 to 39 in good health and CMV-seropositive. For the CDR3, the DNA is TGTGCCAGCTCACCCGGGGTGTACGAGCAGTACTTC. This translates into CASSPGVYEQYF.